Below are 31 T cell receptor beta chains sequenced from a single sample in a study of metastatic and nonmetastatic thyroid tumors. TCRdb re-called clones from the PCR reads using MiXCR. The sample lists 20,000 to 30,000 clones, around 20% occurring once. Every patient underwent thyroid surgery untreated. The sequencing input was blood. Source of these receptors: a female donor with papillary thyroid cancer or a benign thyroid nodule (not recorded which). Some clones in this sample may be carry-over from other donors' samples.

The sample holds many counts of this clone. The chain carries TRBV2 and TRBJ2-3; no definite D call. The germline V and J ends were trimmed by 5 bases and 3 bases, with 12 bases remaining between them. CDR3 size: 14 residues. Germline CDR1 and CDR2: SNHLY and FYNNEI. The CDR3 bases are TGTGCCAGCAGTTTAGTTGGGGAAACAGATACGCAGTATTTT. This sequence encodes CASSLVGETDTQYF.

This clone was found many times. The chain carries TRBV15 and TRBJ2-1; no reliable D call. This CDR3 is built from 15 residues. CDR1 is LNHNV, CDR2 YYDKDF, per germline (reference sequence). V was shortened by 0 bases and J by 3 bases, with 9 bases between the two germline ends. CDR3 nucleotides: TGTGCCACCAGCAGAGATCTGGCAGACTACAATGAGCAGTTCTTC. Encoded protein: CATSRDLADYNEQFF. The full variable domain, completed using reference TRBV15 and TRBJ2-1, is DAMVIQNPRYQVTQFGKPVTLSCSQTLNHNVMYWYQQKSSQAPKLLFHYYDKDFNNEADTPDNFQSRRPNTSFCFLDIRSPGLGDTAMYLCATSRDLADYNEQFFGPGTRLTVL.

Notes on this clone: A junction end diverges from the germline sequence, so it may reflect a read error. CDR3 sequence reads: CASSLAEYYGYTF. The CDR3, as DNA: TGTGCTAGCAGTTTGGCGGAGTACTATGGCTACACCTTC. The V gene is TRBV12-3 or TRBV12-4, the J gene TRBJ1-2; D gene unclear. This CDR3 region has 13 residues.

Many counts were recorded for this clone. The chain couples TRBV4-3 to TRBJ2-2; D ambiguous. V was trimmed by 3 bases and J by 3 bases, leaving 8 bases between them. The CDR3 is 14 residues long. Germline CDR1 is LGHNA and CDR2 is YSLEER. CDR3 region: CASSQSRDTGELFF. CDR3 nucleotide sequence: TGCGCCAGCAGCCAGTCCCGCGACACCGGGGAGCTGTTTTTT.

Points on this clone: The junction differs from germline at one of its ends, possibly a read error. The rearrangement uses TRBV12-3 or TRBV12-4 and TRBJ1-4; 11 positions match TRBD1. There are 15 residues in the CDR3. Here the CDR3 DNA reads TGTGCCTGCAGTTCCGGGGACAGGGGGAATGAAAAACTGGTTTTT. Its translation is CACSSGDRGNEKLVF.

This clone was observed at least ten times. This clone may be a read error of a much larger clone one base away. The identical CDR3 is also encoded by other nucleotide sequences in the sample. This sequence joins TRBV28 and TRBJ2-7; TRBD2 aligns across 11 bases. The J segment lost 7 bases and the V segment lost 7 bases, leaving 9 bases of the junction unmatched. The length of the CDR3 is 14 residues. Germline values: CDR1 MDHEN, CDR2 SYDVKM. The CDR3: CASISSGGSLEQYF. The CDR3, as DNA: TGTGCCAGCATCTCTAGCGGGGGGTCATTGGAGCAGTACTTC.

The CDR3: CSARDLSGDVCEQFF. Here the CDR3 DNA reads TGCAGTGCTAGAGATTTGTCGGGAGACGTATGTGAGCAGTTCTTC. The rearrangement links TRBV20-1 to TRBJ2-1, with TRBD2 as a possible D gene (6 bases). The germline V and J ends were trimmed by 0 bases and 9 bases, with 18 bases remaining between them. This CDR3 spans 15 amino acids. In germline, CDR1 is DFQATT, CDR2 SNEGSKA (reference sequence).

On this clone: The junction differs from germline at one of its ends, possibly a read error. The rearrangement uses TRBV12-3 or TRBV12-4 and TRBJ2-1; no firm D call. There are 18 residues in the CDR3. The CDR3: CASGRPPYRAPALNELFF. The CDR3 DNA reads TGTGCCAGCGGTCGGCCCCCTTACCGTGCGCCCGCTTTGAATGAGCTGTTCTTC.

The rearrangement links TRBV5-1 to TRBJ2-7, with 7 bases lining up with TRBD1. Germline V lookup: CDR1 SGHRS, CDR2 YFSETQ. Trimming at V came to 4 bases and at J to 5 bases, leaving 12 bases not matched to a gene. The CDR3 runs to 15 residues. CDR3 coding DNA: TGCGCCAGCAGCCCTACGGGACAGAGCTTCGACGAGCAGTACTTC. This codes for CASSPTGQSFDEQYF.

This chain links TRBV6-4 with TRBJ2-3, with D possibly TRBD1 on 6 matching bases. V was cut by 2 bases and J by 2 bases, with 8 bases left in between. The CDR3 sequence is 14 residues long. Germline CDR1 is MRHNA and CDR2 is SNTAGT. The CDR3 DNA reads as TGTGCCAGCAGTGACGGGACAAACACAGATACGCAGTATTTT. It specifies CASSDGTNTDTQYF.

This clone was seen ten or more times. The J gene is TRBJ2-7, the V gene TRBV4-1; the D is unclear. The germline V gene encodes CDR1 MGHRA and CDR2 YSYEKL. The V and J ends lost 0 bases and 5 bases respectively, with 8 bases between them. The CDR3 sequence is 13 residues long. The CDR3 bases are TGCGCCAGCAGCCAAGATGTAGGGAACGAGCAGTACTTC. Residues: CASSQDVGNEQYF.

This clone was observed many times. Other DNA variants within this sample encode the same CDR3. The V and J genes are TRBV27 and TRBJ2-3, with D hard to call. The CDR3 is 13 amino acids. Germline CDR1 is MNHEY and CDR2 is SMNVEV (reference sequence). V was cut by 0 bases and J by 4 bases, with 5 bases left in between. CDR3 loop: CASSLSRPDTQYF. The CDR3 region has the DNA TGTGCCAGCAGTTTATCCCGGCCAGATACGCAGTATTTT.

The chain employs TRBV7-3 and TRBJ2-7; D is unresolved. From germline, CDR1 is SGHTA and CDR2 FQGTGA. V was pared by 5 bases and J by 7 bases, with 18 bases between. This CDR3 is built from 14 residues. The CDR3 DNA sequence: TGTGCCAGCAGCCCCCGGTCAGCATGGAGTGAGCAGTACTTC. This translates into CASSPRSAWSEQYF.

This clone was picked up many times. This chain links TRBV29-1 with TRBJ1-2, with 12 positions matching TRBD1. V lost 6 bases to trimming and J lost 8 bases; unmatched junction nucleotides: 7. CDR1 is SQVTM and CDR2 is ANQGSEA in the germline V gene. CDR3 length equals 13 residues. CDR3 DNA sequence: TGCAGCGTCCCGGGACAGGGGGCGCAAGGCTACACCTTC. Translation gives CSVPGQGAQGYTF.

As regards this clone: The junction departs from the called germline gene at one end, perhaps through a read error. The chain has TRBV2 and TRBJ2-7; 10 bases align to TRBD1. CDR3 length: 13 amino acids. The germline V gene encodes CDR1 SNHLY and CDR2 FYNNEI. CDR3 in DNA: TGTGCCATCCTCGGGACAGGGGAAGACGATCAGTACTTC. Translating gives CAILGTGEDDQYF.

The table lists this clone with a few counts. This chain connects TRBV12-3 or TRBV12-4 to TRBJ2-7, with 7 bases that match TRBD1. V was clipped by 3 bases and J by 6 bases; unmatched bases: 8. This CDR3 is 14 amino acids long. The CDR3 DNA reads TGTGCCAGCAGTTTCAGACAGGGATACAGCGAGCAGTACTTC. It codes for CASSFRQGYSEQYF.

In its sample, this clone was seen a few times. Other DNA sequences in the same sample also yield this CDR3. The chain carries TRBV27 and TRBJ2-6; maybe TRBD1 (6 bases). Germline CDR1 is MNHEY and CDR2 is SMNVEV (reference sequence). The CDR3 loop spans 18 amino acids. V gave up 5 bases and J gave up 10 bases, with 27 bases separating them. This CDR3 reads CASSPRRGGGSGSNVLTF. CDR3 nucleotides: TGTGCCAGCAGTCCTCGGAGAGGGGGTGGCTCTGGGTCTAACGTCCTGACTTTC.

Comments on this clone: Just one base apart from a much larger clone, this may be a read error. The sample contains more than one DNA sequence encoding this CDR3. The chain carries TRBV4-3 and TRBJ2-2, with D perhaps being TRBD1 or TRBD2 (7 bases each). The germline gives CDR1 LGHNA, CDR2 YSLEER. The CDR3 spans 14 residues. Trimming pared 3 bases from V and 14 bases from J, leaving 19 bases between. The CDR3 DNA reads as TGCGCCAGCAGCCAGGGACAGCCGGGCGGGGGTCTGTTTTTT. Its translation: CASSQGQPGGGLFF.

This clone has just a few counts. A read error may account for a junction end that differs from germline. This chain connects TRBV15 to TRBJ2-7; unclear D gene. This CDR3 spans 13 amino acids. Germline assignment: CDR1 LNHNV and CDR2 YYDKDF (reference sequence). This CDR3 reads CVTSRESLCEQYF. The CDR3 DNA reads TGTGTCACCAGCAGAGAATCCTTATGTGAGCAGTACTTC.

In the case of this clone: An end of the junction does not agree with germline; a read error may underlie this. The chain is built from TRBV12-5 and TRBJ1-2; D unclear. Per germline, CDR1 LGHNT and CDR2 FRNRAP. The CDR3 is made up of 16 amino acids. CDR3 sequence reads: CSSGWGGPTLNYGYTF. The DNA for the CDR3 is TGTTCTAGTGGTTGGGGAGGGCCCACTTTAAACTATGGCTACACCTTC.

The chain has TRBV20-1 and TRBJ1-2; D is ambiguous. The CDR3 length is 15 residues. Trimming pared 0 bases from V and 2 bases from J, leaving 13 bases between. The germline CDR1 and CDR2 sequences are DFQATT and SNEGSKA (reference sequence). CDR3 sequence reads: CSARDPGTANYGYTF. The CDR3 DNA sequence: TGCAGTGCTAGAGATCCAGGAACCGCGAACTATGGCTACACCTTC.

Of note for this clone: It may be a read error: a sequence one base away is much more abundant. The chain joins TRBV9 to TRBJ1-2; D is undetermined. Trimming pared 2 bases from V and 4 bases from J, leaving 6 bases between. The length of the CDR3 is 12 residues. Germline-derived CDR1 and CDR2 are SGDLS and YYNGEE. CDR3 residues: CASSVDFYGYTF. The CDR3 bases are TGTGCCAGCAGCGTGGATTTCTATGGCTACACCTTC.

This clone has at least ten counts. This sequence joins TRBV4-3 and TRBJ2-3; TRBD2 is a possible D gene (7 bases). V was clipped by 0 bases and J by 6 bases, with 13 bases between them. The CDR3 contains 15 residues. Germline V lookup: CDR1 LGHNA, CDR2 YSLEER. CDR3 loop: CASSQEGGGLDTQYF. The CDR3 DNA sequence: TGCGCCAGCAGCCAAGAAGGGGGGGGGCTGGATACGCAGTATTTT.

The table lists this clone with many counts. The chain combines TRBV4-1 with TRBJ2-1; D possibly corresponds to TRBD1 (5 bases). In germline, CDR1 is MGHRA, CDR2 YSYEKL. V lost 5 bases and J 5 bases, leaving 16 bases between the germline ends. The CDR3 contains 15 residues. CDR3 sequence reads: CASSSRGNVDNEQFF. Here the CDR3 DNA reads TGCGCCAGCAGCTCAAGGGGAAACGTAGACAATGAGCAGTTCTTC.

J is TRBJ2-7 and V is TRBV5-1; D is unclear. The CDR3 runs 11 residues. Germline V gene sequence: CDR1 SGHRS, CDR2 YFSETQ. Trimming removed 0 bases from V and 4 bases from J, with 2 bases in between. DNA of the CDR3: TGCGCCAGCAGCTTGGGTTACGAGCAGTACTTC. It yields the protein CASSLGYEQYF.

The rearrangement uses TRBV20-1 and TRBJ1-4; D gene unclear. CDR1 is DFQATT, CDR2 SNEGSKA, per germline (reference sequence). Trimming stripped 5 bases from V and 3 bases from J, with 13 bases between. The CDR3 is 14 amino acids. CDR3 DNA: TGCAGTGCTCGCCAAGGGCTTGCTAATGAAAAACTGTTTTTT. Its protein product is CSARQGLANEKLFF.

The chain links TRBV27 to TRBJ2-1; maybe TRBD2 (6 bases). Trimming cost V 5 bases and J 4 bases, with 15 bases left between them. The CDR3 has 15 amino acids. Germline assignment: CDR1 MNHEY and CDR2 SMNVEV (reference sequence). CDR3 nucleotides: TGTGCCAGCAGTGGTAGACTAGTGGAATACAATGAGCAGTTCTTC. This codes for CASSGRLVEYNEQFF.

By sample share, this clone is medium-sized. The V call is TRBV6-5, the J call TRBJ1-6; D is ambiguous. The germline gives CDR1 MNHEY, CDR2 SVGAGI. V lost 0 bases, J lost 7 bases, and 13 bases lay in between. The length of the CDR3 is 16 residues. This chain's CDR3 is CASSYSPRAANSPLHF. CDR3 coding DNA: TGTGCCAGCAGTTACTCTCCAAGGGCTGCAAATTCACCCCTCCACTTT.

The CDR3 DNA sequence: TGTGGCGGCAGTACCATCAGGGGTCCGCCCTACGAGCAGTACTTC. Translated: CGGSTIRGPPYEQYF. The gene calls are TRBV12-3 or TRBV12-4 and TRBJ2-7; D is perhaps TRBD1 (6 bases). The CDR3 consists of 15 residues.

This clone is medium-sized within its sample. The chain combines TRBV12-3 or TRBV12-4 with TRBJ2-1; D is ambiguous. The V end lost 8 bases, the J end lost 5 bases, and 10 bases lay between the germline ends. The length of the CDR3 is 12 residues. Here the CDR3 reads CASQGDDNEQFF. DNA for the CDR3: TGTGCCAGCCAAGGTGACGACAATGAGCAGTTCTTC.

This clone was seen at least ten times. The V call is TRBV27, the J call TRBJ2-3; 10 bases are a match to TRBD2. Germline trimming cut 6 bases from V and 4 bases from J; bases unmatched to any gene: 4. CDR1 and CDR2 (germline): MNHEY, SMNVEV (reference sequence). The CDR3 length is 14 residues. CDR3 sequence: CASRETSGSDTQYF. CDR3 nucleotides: TGTGCCAGCAGGGAGACTAGCGGGTCAGATACGCAGTATTTT.